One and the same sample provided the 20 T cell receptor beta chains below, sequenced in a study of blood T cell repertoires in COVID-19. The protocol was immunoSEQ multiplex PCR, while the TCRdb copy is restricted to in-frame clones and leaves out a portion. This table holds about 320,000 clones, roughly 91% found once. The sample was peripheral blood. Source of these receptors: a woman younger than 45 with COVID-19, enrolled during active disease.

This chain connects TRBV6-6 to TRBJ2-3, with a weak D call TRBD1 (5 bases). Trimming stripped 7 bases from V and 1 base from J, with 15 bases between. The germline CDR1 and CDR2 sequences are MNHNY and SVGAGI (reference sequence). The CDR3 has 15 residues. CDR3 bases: TGTGCCAGCACCGACGCTGGCAGGGGCACAGATACGCAGTATTTT. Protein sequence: CASTDAGRGTDTQYF.

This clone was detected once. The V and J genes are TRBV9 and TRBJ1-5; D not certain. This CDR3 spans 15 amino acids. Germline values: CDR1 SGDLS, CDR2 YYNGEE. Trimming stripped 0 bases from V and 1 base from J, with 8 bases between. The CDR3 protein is CASSVGGLSNQPQHF. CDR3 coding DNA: TGTGCCAGCAGCGTAGGCGGCCTGAGCAATCAGCCCCAGCATTTT.

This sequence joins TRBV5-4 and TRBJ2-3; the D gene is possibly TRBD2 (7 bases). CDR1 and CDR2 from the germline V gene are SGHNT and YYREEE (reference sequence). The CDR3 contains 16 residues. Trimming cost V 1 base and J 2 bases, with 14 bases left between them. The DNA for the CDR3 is TGTGCCAGCAGCTTGTTAACGGGGGGCCTCACAGATACGCAGTATTTT. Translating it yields CASSLLTGGLTDTQYF.

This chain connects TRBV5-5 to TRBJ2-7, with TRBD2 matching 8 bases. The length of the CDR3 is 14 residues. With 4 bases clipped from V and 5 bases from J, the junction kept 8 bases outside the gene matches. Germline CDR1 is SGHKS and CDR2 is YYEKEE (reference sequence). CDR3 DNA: TGTGCCAGCAGCGCCCGGGGGGGCGGGGACGAGCAGTACTTC. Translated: CASSARGGGDEQYF.

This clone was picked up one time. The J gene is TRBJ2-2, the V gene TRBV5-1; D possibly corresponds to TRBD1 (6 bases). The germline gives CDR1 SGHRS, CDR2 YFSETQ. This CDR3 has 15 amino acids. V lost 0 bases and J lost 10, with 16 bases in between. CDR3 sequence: CASSLVDSRHEELFF. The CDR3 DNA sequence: TGCGCCAGCAGCTTGGTGGACAGCAGGCACGAGGAGCTGTTTTTT.

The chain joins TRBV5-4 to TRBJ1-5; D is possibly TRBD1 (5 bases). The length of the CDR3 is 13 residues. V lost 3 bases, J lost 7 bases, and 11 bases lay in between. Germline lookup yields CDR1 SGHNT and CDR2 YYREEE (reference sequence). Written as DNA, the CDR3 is TGTGCCAGCAGCTGGCGGGGGAAACAGCCCCAGCATTTT. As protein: CASSWRGKQPQHF.

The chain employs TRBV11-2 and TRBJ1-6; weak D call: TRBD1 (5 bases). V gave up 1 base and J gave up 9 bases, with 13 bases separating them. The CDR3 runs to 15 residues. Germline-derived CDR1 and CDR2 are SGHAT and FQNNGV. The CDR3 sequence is CASSLVAREGSPLHF. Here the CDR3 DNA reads TGTGCCAGCAGCTTAGTAGCCAGGGAAGGTTCACCCCTCCACTTT.

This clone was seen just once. The CDR3 here is CASALGWGSEAFF. CDR3 sequence (DNA): TGTGCTAGTGCCCTAGGATGGGGCTCTGAAGCTTTCTTT. The chain couples TRBV12-5 to TRBJ1-1; D might be TRBD1 (5 bases). This CDR3 region has 13 residues. The germline V gene has CDR1 LGHNT and CDR2 FRNRAP. Deletions cut 7 bases from V and 6 bases from J, with 15 bases between.

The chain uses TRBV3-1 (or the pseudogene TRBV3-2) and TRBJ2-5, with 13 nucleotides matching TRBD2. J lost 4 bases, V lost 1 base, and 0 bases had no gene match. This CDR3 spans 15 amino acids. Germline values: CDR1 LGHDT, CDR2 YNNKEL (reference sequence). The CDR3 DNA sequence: TGTGCCAGCAGCCAAGGACTAGCGGGGGGAGAGACCCAGTACTTC. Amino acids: CASSQGLAGGETQYF.

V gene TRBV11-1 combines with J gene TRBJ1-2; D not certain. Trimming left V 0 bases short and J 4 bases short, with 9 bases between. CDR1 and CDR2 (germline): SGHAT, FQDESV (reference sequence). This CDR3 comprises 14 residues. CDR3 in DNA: TGTGCCAGCAGCTTAGCTTCGTACAGCTATGGCTACACCTTC. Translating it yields CASSLASYSYGYTF. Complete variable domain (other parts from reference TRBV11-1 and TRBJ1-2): EAEVAQSPRYKITEKSQAVAFWCDPISGHATLYWYRQILGQGPELLVQFQDESVVDDSQLPKDRFSAERLKGVDSTLKIQPAELGDSAMYLCASSLASYSYGYTFGSGTRLTVV.

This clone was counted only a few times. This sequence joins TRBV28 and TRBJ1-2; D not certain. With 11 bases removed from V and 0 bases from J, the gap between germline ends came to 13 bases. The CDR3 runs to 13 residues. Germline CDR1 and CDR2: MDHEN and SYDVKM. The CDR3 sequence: CAALRATNYGYTF. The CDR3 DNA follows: TGTGCCGCTTTGCGGGCCACTAACTATGGCTACACCTTC.

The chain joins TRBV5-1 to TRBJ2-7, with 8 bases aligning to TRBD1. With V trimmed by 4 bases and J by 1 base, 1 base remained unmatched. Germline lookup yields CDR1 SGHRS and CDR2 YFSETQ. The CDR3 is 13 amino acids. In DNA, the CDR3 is TGCGCCAGCAGCGGGGACAGGTCCTACGAGCAGTACTTC. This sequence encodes CASSGDRSYEQYF.

The CDR3 protein is CASSLGQGTGVNQPQHF. DNA of the CDR3: TGTGCCAGCAGCTTAGGTCAAGGGACAGGGGTCAATCAGCCCCAGCATTTT. This rearrangement joins TRBV11-2 to TRBJ1-5; 10 nucleotides align to TRBD1. The V and J ends lost 1 base and 3 bases, in that order; junction bases with no gene match: 6. Germline V lookup: CDR1 SGHAT, CDR2 FQNNGV. CDR3 size: 17 residues.

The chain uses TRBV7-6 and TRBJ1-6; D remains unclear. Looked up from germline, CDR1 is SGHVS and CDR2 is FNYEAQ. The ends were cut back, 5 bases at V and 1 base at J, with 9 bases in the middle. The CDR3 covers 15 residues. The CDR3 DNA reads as TGTGCCAGCAGCGGGCACCTGTCCTATAATTCACCCCTCCACTTT. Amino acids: CASSGHLSYNSPLHF.

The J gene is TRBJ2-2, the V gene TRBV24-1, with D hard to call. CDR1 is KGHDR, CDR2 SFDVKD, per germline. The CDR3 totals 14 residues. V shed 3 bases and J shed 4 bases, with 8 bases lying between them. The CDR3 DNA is TGTGCCACCAGTGATCCTTGGAGCACCGGGGAGCTGTTTTTT. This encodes CATSDPWSTGELFF.

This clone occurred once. Here the CDR3 reads CASSLEGQGDARDEAFF. Written as DNA, the CDR3 is TGCGCCAGCAGCTTGGAGGGACAGGGAGACGCACGAGACGAAGCTTTCTTT. The chain has TRBV5-1 and TRBJ1-1, with 9 bases matching TRBD1. This CDR3 spans 17 amino acids. Germline values: CDR1 SGHRS, CDR2 YFSETQ. J lost 8 bases, V lost 0 bases, and 14 bases had no gene match.

CDR3 protein: CAISESRGAMNTEAFF. In nucleotides, the CDR3 is TGTGCCATCAGTGAGTCTCGGGGGGCCATGAACACTGAAGCTTTCTTT. J is TRBJ1-1 and V is TRBV10-3; tentatively, D is TRBD1 (6 bases). Germline CDR1 is ENHRY and CDR2 is SYGVKD. The CDR3 sequence is 16 residues long. Trimming took off 0 bases at V and 0 bases at J, with 11 bases between the two ends.

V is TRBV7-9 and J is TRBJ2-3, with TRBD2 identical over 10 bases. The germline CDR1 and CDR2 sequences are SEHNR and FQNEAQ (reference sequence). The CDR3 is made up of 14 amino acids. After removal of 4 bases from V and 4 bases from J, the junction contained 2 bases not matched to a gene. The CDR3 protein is CASSSSGGADTQYF. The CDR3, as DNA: TGTGCCAGCAGCTCCAGCGGGGGGGCAGATACGCAGTATTTT.

This CDR3 is CASGLGAYNEQFF. CDR3 nucleotide sequence: TGTGCTAGTGGTTTGGGGGCTTACAATGAGCAGTTCTTC. The chain is built from TRBV12-5 and TRBJ2-1; D is unclear. This CDR3 comprises 13 residues. CDR1 and CDR2 (germline): LGHNT, FRNRAP. Trimming took off 1 base at V and 4 bases at J, with 5 bases between the two ends.

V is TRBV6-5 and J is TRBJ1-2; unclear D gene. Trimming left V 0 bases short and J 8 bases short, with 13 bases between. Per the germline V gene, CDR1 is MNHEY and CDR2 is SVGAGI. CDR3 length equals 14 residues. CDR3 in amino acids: CASSYSEGGRGYTF. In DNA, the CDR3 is TGTGCCAGCAGTTACTCAGAGGGAGGGAGAGGCTACACCTTC.